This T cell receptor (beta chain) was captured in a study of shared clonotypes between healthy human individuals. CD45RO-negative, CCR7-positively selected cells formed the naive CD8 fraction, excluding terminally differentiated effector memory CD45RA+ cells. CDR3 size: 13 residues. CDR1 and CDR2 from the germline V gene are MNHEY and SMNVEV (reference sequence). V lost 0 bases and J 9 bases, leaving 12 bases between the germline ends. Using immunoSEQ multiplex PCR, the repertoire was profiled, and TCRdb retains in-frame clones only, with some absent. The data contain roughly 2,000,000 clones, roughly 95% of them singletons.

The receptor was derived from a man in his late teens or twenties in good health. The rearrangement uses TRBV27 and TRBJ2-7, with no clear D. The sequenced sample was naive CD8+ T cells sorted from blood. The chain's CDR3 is CASSLSNGVGQYF. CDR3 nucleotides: TGTGCCAGCAGTTTATCGAATGGGGTAGGGCAGTACTTC.